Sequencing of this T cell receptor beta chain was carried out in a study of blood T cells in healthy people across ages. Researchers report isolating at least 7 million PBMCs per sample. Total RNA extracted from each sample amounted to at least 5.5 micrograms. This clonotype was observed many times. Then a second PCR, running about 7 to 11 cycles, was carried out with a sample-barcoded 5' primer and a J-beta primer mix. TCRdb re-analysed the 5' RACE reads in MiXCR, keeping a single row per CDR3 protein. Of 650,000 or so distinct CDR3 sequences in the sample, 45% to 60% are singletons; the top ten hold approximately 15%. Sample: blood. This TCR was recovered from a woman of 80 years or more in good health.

As DNA, the CDR3 is TGTGCCAGCAGTTACTCGCGGACAGTCAACTATGGCTACACCTTC. It yields the protein CASSYSRTVNYGYTF. The rearrangement uses TRBV6-5 and TRBJ1-2, with D perhaps TRBD1 (6 bases). The CDR3 contains 15 residues. In germline, CDR1 is MNHEY, CDR2 SVGAGI. Trimming took 0 bases from V and 2 from J, leaving 10 bases between them.